A selection of T cell receptor beta chains follows, all from one sample in a study of blood T cell repertoires in COVID-19. TCRdb's table, derived via immunoSEQ multiplex PCR, lists solely in-frame clones and lacks some. The sample includes 200,000 to 300,000 clones, approximately 88% seen only once; the top ten take around 0.8%. Sequenced input: peripheral blood. The receptors derive from a woman aged 30 to 39 with acute or convalescent COVID-19. Each CDR3 is given with its conserved first and last residue. The order of the fields is V gene, J gene, clone size, D gene, CDR3 DNA, CDR3 protein. D genes are given only for firm matches. Only part of the rows carry a size: once, few, many, or a class if the clone is expanded.

V: TRBV7-9
J: TRBJ2-3
size: .
D: TRBD2
DNA: TGTGCCAGCAAACAAGCGGGAGGGCCAGATACGCAGTATTTT
CDR3: CASKQAGGPDTQYF

V: TRBV25-1
J: TRBJ2-7
size: .
D: .
DNA: TGTGCCAGCAGGCGATCAGGCTCCTACGAGCAGTACTTC
CDR3: CASRRSGSYEQYF

V: TRBV7-9
J: TRBJ2-7
size: many
D: TRBD2
DNA: TGTGCCAGCAGCCCACCGGGGACTAGCGAAGGGGACGAGCAGTACTTC
CDR3: CASSPPGTSEGDEQYF

V: TRBV19
J: TRBJ1-1
size: few
D: .
DNA: TGTGCCAGTAGTATAATCGGGAGCAGAGCTAACACTGAAGCTTTCTTT
CDR3: CASSIIGSRANTEAFF

V: TRBV11-2
J: TRBJ1-1
size: .
D: .
DNA: TGTGCCAGCAGCCCCCTCCGTCAGATGAACACTGAAGCTTTCTTT
CDR3: CASSPLRQMNTEAFF

V: TRBV19
J: TRBJ1-1
size: .
D: TRBD1
DNA: TGTGCCAGTTTTCCTTGGGGACAGCCAGTTATGAACACTGAAGCTTTCTTT
CDR3: CASFPWGQPVMNTEAFF

V: TRBV2
J: TRBJ2-7
size: .
D: .
DNA: TGTGCCAGCAGTGGTGGCAGCTACGAGCAGTACTTC
CDR3: CASSGGSYEQYF

V: TRBV20-1
J: TRBJ1-6
size: .
D: .
DNA: TGCAGTGCTAGTATTCAGGGTGGTAATTCACCCCTCCACTTT
CDR3: CSASIQGGNSPLHF

V: TRBV6-5
J: TRBJ2-1
size: .
D: TRBD2
DNA: TGTGCCAGCAGTCGGACTAGAGGTGAGCAGTTCTTC
CDR3: CASSRTRGEQFF

V: TRBV7-9
J: TRBJ2-3
size: .
D: .
DNA: TGTGCCAGCAGCTCGAGGGGGTTAATTGTAGATACGCAGTATTTT
CDR3: CASSSRGLIVDTQYF

V: TRBV6-5
J: TRBJ1-1
size: .
D: TRBD1
DNA: TGTGCCAGCAGACTACAGGGGGCGTACACTGAAGCTTTCTTT
CDR3: CASRLQGAYTEAFF

V: TRBV19
J: TRBJ1-5
size: .
D: .
DNA: TGTGCCAGTAGTATTAACCCCGACGGGTTTAGCAATCAGCCCCAGCATTTT
CDR3: CASSINPDGFSNQPQHF

V: TRBV7-9
J: TRBJ1-1
size: .
D: .
DNA: TGTGCCAGCAGCCAAAAACTTAGCAGTGAAGCTTTCTTT
CDR3: CASSQKLSSEAFF

V: TRBV4-3
J: TRBJ2-2
size: .
D: TRBD2
DNA: TGCGCCAGCAGCCAAGATTCGTTTGGCGGGAGTGCGAACACCGGGGAGCTGTTTTTT
CDR3: CASSQDSFGGSANTGELFF

V: TRBV5-6
J: TRBJ2-5
size: .
D: TRBD2
DNA: TGTGCCAGCAGACAAGCGGGATTCCAAGAGACCCAGTACTTC
CDR3: CASRQAGFQETQYF

V: TRBV5-1
J: TRBJ2-1
size: .
D: TRBD2
DNA: TGCGCCAGCAGCTTCGTCGGGCTAGCGGGAGGTCGCTCCGAGCAGTTCTTC
CDR3: CASSFVGLAGGRSEQFF

V: TRBV19
J: TRBJ1-4
size: .
D: .
DNA: TGTGCCAGTAGTATAGATCATCACGGTGGTGAAAAACTGTTTTTT
CDR3: CASSIDHHGGEKLFF

V: TRBV9
J: TRBJ2-1
size: .
D: TRBD2
DNA: TGTGCCAGCAGCGTCGGGACTAGCGGGCCCTACGGGGGGCAGTTCTTC
CDR3: CASSVGTSGPYGGQFF

V: TRBV9
J: TRBJ1-4
size: .
D: TRBD1
DNA: TGTGCCAGCGGAAAACAGGGGGCAGGTAATGAAAAACTGTTTTTT
CDR3: CASGKQGAGNEKLFF

V: TRBV19
J: TRBJ2-3
size: .
D: TRBD2
DNA: TGTGCCAGTAGTGTCCGACTAGCGGGACTCACAGATACGCAGTATTTT
CDR3: CASSVRLAGLTDTQYF

V: TRBV2
J: TRBJ1-2
size: few
D: TRBD1
DNA: TGTGCCAGCAGATACGGACAGGGAGACTATGGCTACACCTTC
CDR3: CASRYGQGDYGYTF

V: TRBV5-4
J: TRBJ2-3
size: .
D: TRBD1
DNA: TGTGCCAGCAGCCTACCGGGACAGGGGATTTCAGATACGCAGTATTTT
CDR3: CASSLPGQGISDTQYF

V: TRBV12-3/TRBV12-4
J: TRBJ1-2
size: .
D: .
DNA: TGTGCCACAGGTTTTTCGGGGATAAGGGGCTACACCTTC
CDR3: CATGFSGIRGYTF

V: TRBV11-2
J: TRBJ2-5
size: .
D: .
DNA: TGTGCCAGCAGCTTATTCCTCTCGGGGTCGGAAGAGACCCAGTACTTC
CDR3: CASSLFLSGSEETQYF

V: TRBV7-2
J: TRBJ2-7
size: once
D: TRBD2
DNA: TGTGCCAGCTCCACGATGCTAGCGGGATTGATGCCGTCCTCCTACGAGCAGTACTTC
CDR3: CASSTMLAGLMPSSYEQYF

V: TRBV30
J: TRBJ2-7
size: .
D: TRBD2
DNA: TGTGCCTCCAGGACTAGCGGGAGAGCGTACGAGCAGTACTTC
CDR3: CASRTSGRAYEQYF

V: TRBV30
J: TRBJ2-1
size: .
D: TRBD2
DNA: TGTGCCTGGAGTTGGAGTAGCGGGATGTACAATGAGCAGTTCTTC
CDR3: CAWSWSSGMYNEQFF

V: TRBV9
J: TRBJ1-6
size: .
D: .
DNA: TGTGCCAGCAGCGTAGACAGCCTTAATTCACCCCTCCACTTT
CDR3: CASSVDSLNSPLHF

V: TRBV20-1
J: TRBJ1-2
size: .
D: TRBD1
DNA: TGCAGTGCTAGGGGACAGGGCTACACCTTC
CDR3: CSARGQGYTF

V: TRBV7-2
J: TRBJ2-7
size: .
D: TRBD2
DNA: TGTGCCAGCAGCGCGACCGGGGGGTTAGAGCAGTACTTC
CDR3: CASSATGGLEQYF

V: TRBV6-2/TRBV6-3
J: TRBJ2-3
size: .
D: TRBD1
DNA: TGTGCCAGCAGTTACGCCAGGGACAGGGGAGGAGATACGCAGTATTTT
CDR3: CASSYARDRGGDTQYF

V: TRBV7-2
J: TRBJ2-7
size: .
D: .
DNA: TGTGCCAGCAGCTTATCGAGGGGGAGGGGCGAGCAGTACTTC
CDR3: CASSLSRGRGEQYF

V: TRBV4-3
J: TRBJ1-6
size: .
D: .
DNA: TGCGCCAGCAGCCAAGATGGAGATTCACCCCTCCACTTT
CDR3: CASSQDGDSPLHF

V: TRBV7-2
J: TRBJ1-2
size: .
D: .
DNA: TGTGCCAGCAGCTTAGAGGGGTTAGGGGGCTACACCTTC
CDR3: CASSLEGLGGYTF

V: TRBV19
J: TRBJ2-7
size: .
D: .
DNA: TGTGCCAGTAGTATAGGCACAGGGAGTCCCTACGAGCAGTACTTC
CDR3: CASSIGTGSPYEQYF

V: TRBV6-2/TRBV6-3
J: TRBJ1-5
size: .
D: .
DNA: TGTGCCAGCAGTTACACTAGGGGGGGCGCGAGGTTCACGGAGCCCCAGCATTTT
CDR3: CASSYTRGGARFTEPQHF

V: TRBV9
J: TRBJ1-2
size: .
D: .
DNA: TGTGCCAGCAGCGTAGGGGGCCATCTTAACTATGGCTACACCTTC
CDR3: CASSVGGHLNYGYTF

V: TRBV5-4
J: TRBJ2-7
size: once
D: .
DNA: TGTGCCAGCAGCTTGGGCGGGAATTACGAGCAGTACTTC
CDR3: CASSLGGNYEQYF

V: TRBV29-1
J: TRBJ2-5
size: .
D: TRBD2
DNA: TGCAGCGTGCGGGAGGGCGGAGAGACCCAGTACTTC
CDR3: CSVREGGETQYF

V: TRBV5-4
J: TRBJ2-7
size: .
D: TRBD1
DNA: TGTGCCAGCAGAGCCGACAGGGGCCCCACCTACGAGCAGTACTTC
CDR3: CASRADRGPTYEQYF

V: TRBV13
J: TRBJ1-3
size: .
D: TRBD1
DNA: TGTGCCAGCAGCTTAGATGCCCAGGACAGGGCGGAATATTTT
CDR3: CASSLDAQDRAEYF

V: TRBV19
J: TRBJ2-4
size: .
D: TRBD1
DNA: TGTGCCAGTAGTCCGGGACAGGGACAGAATTTAGCCAAAAACATTCAGTACTTC
CDR3: CASSPGQGQNLAKNIQYF

V: TRBV7-9
J: TRBJ1-5
size: .
D: TRBD1
DNA: TGTGCCAGCAGCTCTTCACCCGGGACAGGGAGGAATCAGCCCCAGCATTTT
CDR3: CASSSSPGTGRNQPQHF

V: TRBV6-1
J: TRBJ2-1
size: once
D: TRBD1
DNA: TGTGCCAGCAGTGAACCAACAGGGGTGGGATACAATGAGCAGTTCTTC
CDR3: CASSEPTGVGYNEQFF

V: TRBV5-1
J: TRBJ1-1
size: .
D: .
DNA: TGCGCCAGCAGCTTGGATAGAGCCATGAACACTGAAGCTTTCTTT
CDR3: CASSLDRAMNTEAFF

V: TRBV5-4
J: TRBJ2-2
size: .
D: TRBD2
DNA: TGTGCCAGCAAATCAGGGGTGAGAGGACTAGCGACCGGGGAGCTGTTTTTT
CDR3: CASKSGVRGLATGELFF

V: TRBV11-3
J: TRBJ1-1
size: once
D: .
DNA: TGTGCCAGCAGCGCCAGGGGCCTTGAAGCTTTCTTT
CDR3: CASSARGLEAFF

V: TRBV6-5
J: TRBJ2-1
size: once
D: TRBD2
DNA: TGTGCCAGCAGTCTAGCGGGAGGGCTAGATGAGCAGTTCTTC
CDR3: CASSLAGGLDEQFF

V: TRBV10-1
J: TRBJ2-5
size: once
D: TRBD2
DNA: TGCGCCAGCAGTGCCGGGACTAGCGGGAGTAGGGGGGAGACCCAGTACTTC
CDR3: CASSAGTSGSRGETQYF

V: TRBV19
J: TRBJ1-3
size: once
D: .
DNA: TGTGCCAGTACCCAAAGGACCAGACAGTTTGCTGGAAACACCATATATTTT
CDR3: CASTQRTRQFAGNTIYF

V: TRBV3-1/TRBV3-2
J: TRBJ1-1
size: once
D: .
DNA: TGTGCCAGCAGCCCCAAGCACAGGGCTAGGACTGAAGCTTTCTTT
CDR3: CASSPKHRARTEAFF

V: TRBV18
J: TRBJ1-2
size: .
D: .
DNA: TGTGCCAGCTCACCCGACAGGCAATCTAACTATGGCTACACCTTC
CDR3: CASSPDRQSNYGYTF

V: TRBV11-2
J: TRBJ2-7
size: .
D: .
DNA: TGTGCCAGCAGCTTTGCAGCCTACGAGCAGTACTTC
CDR3: CASSFAAYEQYF

V: TRBV11-2
J: TRBJ2-7
size: .
D: TRBD2
DNA: TGTGCCAGCAGCTTAGCCGTAGCGGGAGTTCCCTACGAGCAGTACTTC
CDR3: CASSLAVAGVPYEQYF

V: TRBV7-9
J: TRBJ2-7
size: .
D: TRBD1
DNA: TGTGCCAGCAGCTTAAGCAAGGACAGGGCTTTCGGGCAGTACTTC
CDR3: CASSLSKDRAFGQYF